This T cell receptor (beta chain) came from a study of T-cell reconstitution after alpha-beta-depleted transplantation in children. Unique molecular identifiers were used in preparing the TCRbeta library. TCRdb called the PCR reads again in MiXCR, with one record for every CDR3 protein. The table lists about 72,000 distinct CDR3 sequences, approximately 7.3% of them singletons, with around 2.5% in the top ten. V was clipped by 4 bases and J by 1 base, with 14 bases between them. The CDR3 length is 15 residues. Per the germline V gene, CDR1 is SNHLY and CDR2 is FYNNEI. The chain carries TRBV2 and TRBJ2-7, with D hard to call. Sequenced here: PBMCs from the stem cell graft donor, sampled from the stem cell graft. This clonotype was sampled from a human donor who donated a stem cell graft to a child with acute lymphoblastic leukemia. The DNA of the CDR3 is TGTGCCAGCAGTGCTCCCACCGGTGTGTCCTACGAGCAGTACTTC. This encodes CASSAPTGVSYEQYF.